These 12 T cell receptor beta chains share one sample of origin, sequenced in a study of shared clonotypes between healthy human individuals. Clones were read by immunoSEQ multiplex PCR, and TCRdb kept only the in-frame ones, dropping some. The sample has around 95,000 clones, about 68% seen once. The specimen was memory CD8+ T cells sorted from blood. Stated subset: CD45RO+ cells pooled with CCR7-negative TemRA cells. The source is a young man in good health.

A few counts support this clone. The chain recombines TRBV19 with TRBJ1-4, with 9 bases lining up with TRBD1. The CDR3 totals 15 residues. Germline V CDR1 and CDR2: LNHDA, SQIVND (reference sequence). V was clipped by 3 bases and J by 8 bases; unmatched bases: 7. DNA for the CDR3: TGTGCCAGTAGTATTTGGGGACAGGGTGTGGAAAAACTGTTTTTT. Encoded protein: CASSIWGQGVEKLFF.

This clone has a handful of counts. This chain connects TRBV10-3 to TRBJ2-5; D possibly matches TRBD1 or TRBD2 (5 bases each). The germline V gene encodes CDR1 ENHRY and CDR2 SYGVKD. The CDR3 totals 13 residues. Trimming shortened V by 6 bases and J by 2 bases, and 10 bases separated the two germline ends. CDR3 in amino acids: CAISEGRQETQYF. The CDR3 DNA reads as TGTGCCATCAGCGAGGGGAGACAAGAGACCCAGTACTTC.

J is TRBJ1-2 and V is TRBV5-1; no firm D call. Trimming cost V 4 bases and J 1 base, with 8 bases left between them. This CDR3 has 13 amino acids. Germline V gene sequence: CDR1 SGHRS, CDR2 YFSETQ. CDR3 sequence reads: CASSPESNYGYTF. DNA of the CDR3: TGCGCCAGCAGCCCAGAGAGTAACTATGGCTACACCTTC.

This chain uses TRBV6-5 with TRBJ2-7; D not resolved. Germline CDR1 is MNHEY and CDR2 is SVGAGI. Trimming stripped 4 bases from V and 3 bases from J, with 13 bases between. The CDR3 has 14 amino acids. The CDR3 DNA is TGTGCCAGCAGTTTAGGCAGCCAGGACTACGAGCAGTACTTC. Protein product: CASSLGSQDYEQYF.

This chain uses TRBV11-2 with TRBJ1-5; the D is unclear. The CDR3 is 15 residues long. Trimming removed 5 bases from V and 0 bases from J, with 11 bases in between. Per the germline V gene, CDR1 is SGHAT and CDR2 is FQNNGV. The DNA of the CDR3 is TGTGCCAGCAGCGCGTGGGCCTATAGCAATCAGCCCCAGCATTTT. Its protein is CASSAWAYSNQPQHF.

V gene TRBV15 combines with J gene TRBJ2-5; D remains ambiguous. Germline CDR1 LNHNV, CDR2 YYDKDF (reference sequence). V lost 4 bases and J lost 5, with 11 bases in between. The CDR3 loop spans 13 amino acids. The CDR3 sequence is CATSIDPKETQYF. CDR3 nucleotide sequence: TGTGCCACCAGCATCGACCCGAAGGAGACCCAGTACTTC.

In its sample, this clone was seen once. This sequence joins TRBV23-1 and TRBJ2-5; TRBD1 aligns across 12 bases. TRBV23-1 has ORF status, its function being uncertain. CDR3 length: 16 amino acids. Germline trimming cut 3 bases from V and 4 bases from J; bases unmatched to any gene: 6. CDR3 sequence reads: CASSHIRDRGRETQYF. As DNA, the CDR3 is TGCGCCAGCAGTCACATCCGGGACAGGGGGCGAGAGACCCAGTACTTC.

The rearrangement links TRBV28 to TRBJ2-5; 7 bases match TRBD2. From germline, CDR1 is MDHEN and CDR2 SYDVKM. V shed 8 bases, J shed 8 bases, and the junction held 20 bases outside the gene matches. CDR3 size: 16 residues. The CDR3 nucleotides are TGTGCCAGCTTCTCCCTGCGGCTAGCGGCCCTAGAAACCCAGTACTTC. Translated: CASFSLRLAALETQYF.

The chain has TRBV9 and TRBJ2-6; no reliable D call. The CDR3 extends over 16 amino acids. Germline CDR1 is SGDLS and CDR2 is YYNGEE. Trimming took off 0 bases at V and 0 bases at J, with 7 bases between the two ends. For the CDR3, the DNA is TGTGCCAGCAGCGTAGATATAGCCTCTGGGGCCAACGTCCTGACTTTC. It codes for CASSVDIASGANVLTF.

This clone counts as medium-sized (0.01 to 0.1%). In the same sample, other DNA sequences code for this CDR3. The CDR3 region has the DNA TGTGCCAGCAGCTTAGTTGGGGGAGAATACGAGCAGTACTTC. Translation gives CASSLVGGEYEQYF. This sequence joins TRBV11-2 and TRBJ2-7, with D possibly called TRBD1 or TRBD2 (5 bases each). Trimming pared 1 base from V and 4 bases from J, leaving 11 bases between. The CDR3 contains 14 residues. Per the germline V gene, CDR1 is SGHAT and CDR2 is FQNNGV. Filled out from reference TRBV11-2 and TRBJ2-7, the complete variable domain reads EAGVAQSPRYKIIEKRQSVAFWCNPISGHATLYWYQQILGQGPKLLIQFQNNGVVDDSQLPKDRFSAERLKGVDSTLKIQPAKLEDSAVYLCASSLVGGEYEQYFGPGTRLTVT.

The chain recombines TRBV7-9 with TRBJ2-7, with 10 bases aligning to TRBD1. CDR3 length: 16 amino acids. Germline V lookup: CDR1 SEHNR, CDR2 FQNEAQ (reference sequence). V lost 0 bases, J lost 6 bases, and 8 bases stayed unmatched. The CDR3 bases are TGTGCCAGCAGCTTAGCTAGGGACAGGGGCTTTTCCGAGCAGTACTTC. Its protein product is CASSLARDRGFSEQYF.

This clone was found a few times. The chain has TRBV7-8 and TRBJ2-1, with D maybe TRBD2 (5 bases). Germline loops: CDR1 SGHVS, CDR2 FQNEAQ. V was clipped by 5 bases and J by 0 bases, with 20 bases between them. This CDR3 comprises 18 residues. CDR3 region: CASSQLEFTGSSYNEQFF. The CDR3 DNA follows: TGTGCCAGCAGCCAACTGGAGTTTACGGGGAGCTCCTACAATGAGCAGTTCTTC.